Below are 27 T cell receptor beta chains sequenced from a single sample in a study of cytomegalovirus exposure and HLA in healthy donors (dated by TCRdb to 2016 to 2017). To prepare the library, the immunoSEQ multiplex PCR assay was applied. For the multiplex PCR, a mixture combining 60 forward primers for TCR Vbeta segments and 13 reverse primers for TCR Jbeta segments was used. TCRdb mirrors the immuneACCESS table, restricted to in-frame sequences. Some clones are absent from its copies; in checked studies, under half trace to an unresolved V gene, and the reason for the others is unknown. Across this sample there are nearly 110,000 clones, with roughly four fifths seen only once. The ten largest clones take up about 1.6% of the sample. The sample was PBMCs. The receptors stem from a man between 50 and 59 years old in good health and CMV-seronegative.

The chain employs TRBV19 and TRBJ2-7, with a weak D call TRBD1 (6 bases). V lost 3 bases and J 3 bases, leaving 12 bases between the germline ends. From germline, CDR1 is LNHDA and CDR2 SQIVND (reference sequence). CDR3 size: 14 residues. CDR3 nucleotide sequence: TGTGCCAGTAGTATTGCAGGGGACCGCTACGAGCAGTACTTC. It encodes CASSIAGDRYEQYF.

This clone was detected once. The rearrangement links TRBV15 to TRBJ2-1; 7 nucleotides align to TRBD1. After removal of 1 base from V and 0 bases from J, the junction contained 12 bases not matched to a gene. This CDR3 region has 19 residues. The germline V gene encodes CDR1 LNHNV and CDR2 YYDKDF (reference sequence). The CDR3 sequence is CATSRVRQGTGSSYNEQFF. In nucleotides, the CDR3 is TGTGCCACCAGCAGAGTGCGACAGGGTACGGGGAGCTCCTACAATGAGCAGTTCTTC.

J is TRBJ1-5 and V is TRBV19; 7 positions agree with TRBD1. Germline trimming cut 5 bases from V and 7 bases from J; bases unmatched to any gene: 11. Germline V gives CDR1 LNHDA, CDR2 SQIVND (reference sequence). The CDR3 length is 15 residues. CDR3 sequence reads: CASSATRGFGQPQHF. The DNA for the CDR3 is TGTGCCAGTAGTGCCACCAGGGGGTTCGGCCAGCCCCAGCATTTT.

Only a few counts were recorded for this clone. The rearrangement links TRBV28 to TRBJ1-3; 7 bases line up with TRBD1. Germline V lookup: CDR1 MDHEN, CDR2 SYDVKM. Trimming cost V 5 bases and J 7 bases; bases outside gene matches: 8. CDR3 length: 14 residues. The chain's CDR3 is CASSETGVPNTIYF. The CDR3 DNA reads TGTGCCAGCAGTGAAACAGGGGTTCCCAACACCATATATTTT.

This clone was seen just once. This chain joins TRBV27 and TRBJ2-3; 11 bases match TRBD2. V gave up 7 bases and J gave up 2 bases; unmatched junction bases: 5. Per the germline V gene, CDR1 is MNHEY and CDR2 is SMNVEV (reference sequence). The CDR3 totals 15 residues. The CDR3 reads CASTSGGRPTDTQYF. The CDR3 nucleotides read TGTGCCAGCACTAGCGGGGGGCGCCCCACAGATACGCAGTATTTT.

The chain is built from TRBV7-2 and TRBJ2-7, with a tentative D call TRBD1 (6 bases). V gave up 6 bases and J gave up 0 bases, with 12 bases separating them. The CDR3 extends over 14 amino acids. CDR1 SGHTA and CDR2 FQGNSA come from the germline V gene. The CDR3: CASRGQPSSYEQYF. Here the CDR3 DNA reads TGTGCCAGCAGAGGACAGCCGAGCTCCTACGAGCAGTACTTC. Combining the CDR3 with reference TRBV7-2 and TRBJ2-7 gives the whole variable domain GAGVSQSPSNKVTEKGKDVELRCDPISGHTALYWYRQSLGQGLEFLIYFQGNSAPDKSGLPSDRFSAERTGGSVSTLTIQRTQQEDSAVYLCASRGQPSSYEQYFGPGTRLTVT.

V usage is TRBV6-6 and J usage is TRBJ1-5; 8 bases are a match to TRBD1. V lost 7 bases, J lost 10 bases, and 15 bases stayed unmatched. CDR3 length: 15 amino acids. Germline assignment: CDR1 MNHNY and CDR2 SVGAGI (reference sequence). The chain's CDR3 is CASTFTVGQVPPQHF. As DNA, the CDR3 is TGTGCCAGCACCTTTACAGTGGGACAGGTTCCACCCCAGCATTTT.

The rearrangement links TRBV29-1 to TRBJ1-1; D gene uncertain. The CDR3 sequence is 12 residues long. Trimming removed 4 bases from V and 2 bases from J, with 8 bases in between. Germline loops: CDR1 SQVTM, CDR2 ANQGSEA. CDR3 in DNA: TGCAGCGTTGCCCCCACAAACACTGAAGCTTTCTTT. Protein sequence: CSVAPTNTEAFF. The entire variable domain, with the rest obtained from reference TRBV29-1 and TRBJ1-1, is as follows: SAVISQKPSRDICQRGTSLTIQCQVDSQVTMMFWYRQQPGQSLTLIATANQGSEATYESGFVIDKFPISRPNLTFSTLTVSNMSPEDSSIYLCSVAPTNTEAFFGQGTRLTVV.

This chain uses TRBV5-4 with TRBJ2-7, with 7 bases identical to TRBD2. Germline-derived CDR1 and CDR2 are SGHNT and YYREEE (reference sequence). After removal of 4 bases from V and 4 bases from J, the junction contained 14 bases not matched to a gene. The CDR3 contains 16 residues. The CDR3 DNA follows: TGTGCCAGCAGCCCCGGGGCCGGGGGGAGGAAGTACGAGCAGTACTTC. Translating gives CASSPGAGGRKYEQYF.

The CDR3 coding sequence is TGTGCCAGCAAAGGGGGGACAGGGATTGATGAGCAGTTCTTC. Its protein product is CASKGGTGIDEQFF. J is TRBJ2-1 and V is TRBV28; 9 bases are shared with TRBD1. Germline CDR1 MDHEN, CDR2 SYDVKM. This CDR3 spans 14 amino acids. J lost 8 bases, V lost 7 bases, and 9 bases had no gene match.

V gene TRBV19 combines with J gene TRBJ2-3; 10 bases are shared with TRBD1. The V segment lost 5 bases and the J segment 3 bases; nucleotides outside the gene matches: 8. The CDR3 consists of 16 residues. Germline V gene sequence: CDR1 LNHDA, CDR2 SQIVND (reference sequence). In nucleotides, the CDR3 is TGTGCCAGTAGTCAAACCCGGGACAGGGGTACAGATACGCAGTATTTT. This encodes CASSQTRDRGTDTQYF.

The chain recombines TRBV6-1 with TRBJ2-7; 14 bases agree with TRBD2. Trimming removed 6 bases from V and 5 bases from J; junction bases left unmatched: 6. The CDR3 spans 15 residues. CDR1 is MNHNS and CDR2 is SASEGT in the germline V gene. This chain's CDR3 is CASRHGLAGGDEQYF. As DNA, the CDR3 is TGTGCCAGCAGACATGGACTAGCGGGGGGTGACGAGCAGTACTTC.

The rearrangement links TRBV6-1 to TRBJ2-3, with 8 nucleotides matching TRBD2. CDR3 size: 17 residues. J was trimmed by 4 bases and V by 1 base; bases with no gene match: 10. Germline assignment: CDR1 MNHNS and CDR2 SASEGT. Here the CDR3 DNA reads TGTGCCAGCAGTGAAGGAGCCGCTAGCGGGTTTGCAGATACGCAGTATTTT. Protein: CASSEGAASGFADTQYF.

The CDR3 DNA is TGTGCCAGCAGCGACCCCCGGACTCCTTACAATGAGCAGTTCTTC. It encodes CASSDPRTPYNEQFF. The chain has TRBV9 and TRBJ2-1, with TRBD2 as a possible D gene (5 bases). The germline V and J ends were trimmed by 3 bases and 4 bases, with 14 bases remaining between them. The CDR3 has 15 residues. Germline assignment: CDR1 SGDLS and CDR2 YYNGEE.

The CDR3 DNA follows: TGCGCCAGCAGCCAAGATTCCGGGGCGAACACCGGGGAGCTGTTTTTT. Its translation is CASSQDSGANTGELFF. The J gene is TRBJ2-2, the V gene TRBV4-1, with D possibly TRBD2 on 5 matching bases. The length of the CDR3 is 16 residues. The germline CDR1 and CDR2 sequences are MGHRA and YSYEKL. Trimming cost V 0 bases and J 0 bases, with 8 bases left between them.

The rearrangement joins TRBV6-5 to TRBJ2-5, with no clear D. This CDR3 contains 15 residues. Germline V gene sequence: CDR1 MNHEY, CDR2 SVGAGI. The ends were cut back, 0 bases at V and 4 bases at J, with 12 bases in the middle. The CDR3 coding sequence is TGTGCCAGCAGTTACTCTCACAGTAATGGAGAGACCCAGTACTTC. This translates into CASSYSHSNGETQYF.

The chain couples TRBV11-2 to TRBJ2-1; D unresolved. V lost 0 bases, J lost 0 bases, and 6 bases lay in between. The CDR3 runs to 15 residues. Germline assignment: CDR1 SGHAT and CDR2 FQNNGV. CDR3 sequence (DNA): TGTGCCAGCAGCTTAGACCCGGGCTCCTACAATGAGCAGTTCTTC. Translating it yields CASSLDPGSYNEQFF.

For this clone: One end of the junction does not line up with germline, which may come from a read error. This chain connects TRBV7-2 to TRBJ2-7; perhaps TRBD1 as D (9 bases). There are 13 residues in the CDR3. The germline gives CDR1 SGHTA, CDR2 FQGNSA. For the CDR3, the DNA is TGTGCCAGCAGCGGTCGGGGGGGACAGGGCGTACACTTC. Translated: CASSGRGGQGVHF.

The chain carries TRBV5-1 and TRBJ1-6; 9 bases fit TRBD1. J was trimmed by 7 bases and V by 6 bases; bases with no gene match: 11. Germline values: CDR1 SGHRS, CDR2 YFSETQ. This CDR3 has 16 residues. The CDR3 loop reads CASTRTGAGGNSPLHF. The CDR3 DNA reads TGCGCCAGCACCCGGACAGGGGCCGGGGGGAATTCACCCCTCCACTTT.

This clone was found once. The chain has TRBV6-1 and TRBJ2-3; D possibly corresponds to TRBD1 (5 bases). Looked up from germline, CDR1 is MNHNS and CDR2 is SASEGT. Trimming took 5 bases from V and 4 from J, leaving 16 bases between them. CDR3 length: 15 amino acids. The CDR3 sequence is CASSLQPDTPDTQYF. The CDR3, as DNA: TGTGCCAGCAGTTTACAGCCGGACACTCCAGATACGCAGTATTTT.

This clone was counted between two and nine times. The chain is built from TRBV9 and TRBJ2-7; D perhaps matches TRBD1 (5 bases). CDR3 size: 13 residues. The V end lost 0 bases, the J end lost 6 bases, and 10 bases lay between the germline ends. Germline V gene sequence: CDR1 SGDLS, CDR2 YYNGEE. In DNA form, the CDR3 reads TGTGCCAGCAGCGTAGATCCCCAGGGCGAGCAGTACGTC. Translation: CASSVDPQGEQYV.

The V and J genes are TRBV7-2 and TRBJ1-4; tentative D call: TRBD1 (6 bases). The CDR3 is 15 residues long. CDR1 is SGHTA, CDR2 FQGNSA, per germline. The V gene lost 7 bases and the J gene lost 8 bases, with 20 bases spanning the gap. The CDR3 sequence: CASTLGGGGGEKLFF. CDR3 coding DNA: TGTGCCAGCACCCTGGGGGGGGGAGGGGGGGAAAAACTGTTTTTT.

CDR3: CASSGAGAGTQETQYF. DNA of the CDR3: TGTGCCAGCAGTGGGGCGGGGGCCGGCACCCAAGAGACCCAGTACTTC. The J gene is TRBJ2-5, the V gene TRBV5-4; D possibly corresponds to TRBD2 (7 bases). This CDR3 has 16 amino acids. V was cut by 5 bases and J by 1 base, with 18 bases left in between. Per the germline V gene, CDR1 is SGHNT and CDR2 is YYREEE (reference sequence).

The V and J genes are TRBV7-2 and TRBJ1-2; 7 bases match TRBD1. The CDR3 contains 13 residues. Looked up from germline, CDR1 is SGHTA and CDR2 is FQGNSA. The trim removed 5 bases at V and 8 bases at J, leaving 8 bases unmatched. The CDR3 protein is CASSRTGARGYTF. The CDR3 DNA reads TGTGCCAGCAGCCGAACAGGGGCCCGGGGCTACACCTTC.

This chain links TRBV11-2 with TRBJ1-5, with D possibly matching TRBD1 (5 bases). CDR1 is SGHAT, CDR2 FQNNGV, per germline. V gave up 3 bases and J gave up 0 bases, with 9 bases separating them. The CDR3 contains 15 residues. The CDR3 DNA follows: TGTGCCAGCAGCTTGGGGGGGACTAGCAATCAGCCCCAGCATTTT. This sequence encodes CASSLGGTSNQPQHF.

Worth noting for this clone: The sample carries other DNA sequences with the same CDR3. This sequence joins TRBV5-1 and TRBJ1-1; D uncertain. Germline assignment: CDR1 SGHRS and CDR2 YFSETQ. V was clipped by 0 bases and J by 0 bases, with 6 bases between them. CDR3 length: 14 residues. CDR3 amino acids: CASSLAGMNTEAFF. DNA for the CDR3: TGCGCCAGCAGCTTGGCGGGGATGAACACTGAAGCTTTCTTT.

CDR3 sequence: CASSQSGTGLDYGYTF. CDR3 sequence (DNA): TGCGCCAGCAGCCAGTCCGGGACAGGGCTTGACTATGGCTACACCTTC. The chain carries TRBV4-1 and TRBJ1-2, with 9 bases identical to TRBD1. V was pared by 3 bases and J by 3 bases, with 8 bases of the junction left unmatched. The CDR3 has 16 amino acids. Germline CDR1 MGHRA, CDR2 YSYEKL.